This TCR beta chain emerged from a study of T cell responses to AZD1222 COVID-19 vaccine. Trimming pared 1 base from V and 4 bases from J, leaving 14 bases between. CDR1 is SGHVS and CDR2 is FQNEAQ in the germline V gene. The CDR3 covers 16 residues. Data came from immunoSEQ multiplex PCR; TCRdb stores just in-frame clones and leaves some out. This table holds about 75,000 clones, approximately 88% found once. This TCR was recovered from an adult who received the MenACWY meningococcal vaccine as a control. The chain recombines TRBV7-8 with TRBJ1-5, with TRBD1 as a possible D gene (6 bases). The starting material was peripheral blood, obtained 28 days after the second dose of the MenACWY control vaccine. The CDR3 region has the DNA TGTGCCAGCAGCTTAGAGGCCTTCAGGGGTAATCAGCCCCAGCATTTT. Residues: CASSLEAFRGNQPQHF.